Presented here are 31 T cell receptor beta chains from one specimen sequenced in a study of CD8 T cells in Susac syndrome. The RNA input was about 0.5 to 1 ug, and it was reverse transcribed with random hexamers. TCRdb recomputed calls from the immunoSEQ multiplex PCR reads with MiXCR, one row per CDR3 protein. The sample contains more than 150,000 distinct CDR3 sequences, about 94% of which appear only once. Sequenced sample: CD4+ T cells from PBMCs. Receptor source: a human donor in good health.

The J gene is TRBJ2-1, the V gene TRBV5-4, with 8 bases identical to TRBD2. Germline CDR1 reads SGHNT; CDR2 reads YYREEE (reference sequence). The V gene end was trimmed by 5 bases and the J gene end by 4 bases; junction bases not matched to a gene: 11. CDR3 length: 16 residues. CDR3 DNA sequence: TGTGCCAGCAGTGGGGGCGGACTAGCAAGTTACAATGAGCAGTTCTTC. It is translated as CASSGGGLASYNEQFF.

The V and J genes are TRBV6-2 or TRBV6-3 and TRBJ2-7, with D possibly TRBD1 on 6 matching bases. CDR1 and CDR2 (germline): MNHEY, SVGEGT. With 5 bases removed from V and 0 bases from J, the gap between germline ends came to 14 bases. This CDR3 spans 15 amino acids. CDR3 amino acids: CASSKDSVFSYEQYF. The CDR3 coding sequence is TGTGCCAGCAGTAAGGACAGCGTCTTCTCCTACGAGCAGTACTTC.

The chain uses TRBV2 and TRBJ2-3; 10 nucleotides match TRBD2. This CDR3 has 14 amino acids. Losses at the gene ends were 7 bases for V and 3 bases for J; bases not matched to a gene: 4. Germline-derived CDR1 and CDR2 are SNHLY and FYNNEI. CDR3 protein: CASTETSGTDTQYF. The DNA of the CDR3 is TGTGCCAGCACGGAGACTAGCGGGACAGATACGCAGTATTTT.

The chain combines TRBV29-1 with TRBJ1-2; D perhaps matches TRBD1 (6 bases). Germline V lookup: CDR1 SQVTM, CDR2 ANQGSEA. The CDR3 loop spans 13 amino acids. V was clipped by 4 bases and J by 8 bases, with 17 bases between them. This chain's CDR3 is CSVASTGSEGYTF. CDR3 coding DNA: TGCAGCGTTGCCTCTACAGGGTCGGAAGGCTACACCTTC.

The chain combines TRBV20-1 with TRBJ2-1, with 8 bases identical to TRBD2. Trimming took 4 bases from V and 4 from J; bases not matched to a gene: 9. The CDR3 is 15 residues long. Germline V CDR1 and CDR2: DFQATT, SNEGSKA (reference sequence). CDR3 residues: CSATPRGGRYNEQFF. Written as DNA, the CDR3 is TGCAGTGCTACCCCCCGGGGGGGACGGTACAATGAGCAGTTCTTC.

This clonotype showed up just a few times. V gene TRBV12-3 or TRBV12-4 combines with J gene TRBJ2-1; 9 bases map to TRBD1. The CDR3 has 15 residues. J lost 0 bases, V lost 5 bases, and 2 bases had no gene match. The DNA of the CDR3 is TGTGCCAGCAGTCCGGACAGGGGCTCCTACAATGAGCAGTTCTTC. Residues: CASSPDRGSYNEQFF.

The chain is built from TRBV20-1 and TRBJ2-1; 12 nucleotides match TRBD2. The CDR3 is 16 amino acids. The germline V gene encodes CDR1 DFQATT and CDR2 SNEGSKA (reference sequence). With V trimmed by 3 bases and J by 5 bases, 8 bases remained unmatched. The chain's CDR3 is CSASGASGGANNEQFF. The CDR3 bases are TGCAGTGCTAGTGGGGCTAGCGGGGGGGCAAACAATGAGCAGTTCTTC.

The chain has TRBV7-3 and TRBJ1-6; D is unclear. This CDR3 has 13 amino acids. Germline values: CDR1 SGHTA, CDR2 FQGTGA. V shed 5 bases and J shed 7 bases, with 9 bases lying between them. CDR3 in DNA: TGTGCCAGCAGCCCAGATGAGAATTCACCCCTCCACTTT. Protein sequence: CASSPDENSPLHF.

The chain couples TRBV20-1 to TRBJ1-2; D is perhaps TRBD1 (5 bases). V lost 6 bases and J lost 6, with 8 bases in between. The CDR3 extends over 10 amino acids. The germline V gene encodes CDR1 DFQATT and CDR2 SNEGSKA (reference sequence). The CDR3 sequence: CSAVDNGYTF. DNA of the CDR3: TGCAGTGCCGTGGACAATGGCTACACCTTC.

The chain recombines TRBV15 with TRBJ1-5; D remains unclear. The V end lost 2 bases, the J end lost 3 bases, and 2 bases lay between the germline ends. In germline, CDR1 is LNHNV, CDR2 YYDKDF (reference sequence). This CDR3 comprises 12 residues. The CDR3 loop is CATSRHNQPQHF. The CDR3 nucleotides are TGTGCCACCAGCAGACACAATCAGCCCCAGCATTTT.

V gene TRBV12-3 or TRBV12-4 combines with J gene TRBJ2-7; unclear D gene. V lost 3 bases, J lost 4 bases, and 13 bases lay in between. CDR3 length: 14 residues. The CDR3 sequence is CASSFALGQYEQYF. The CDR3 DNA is TGTGCCAGCAGTTTTGCCTTAGGGCAGTACGAGCAGTACTTC.

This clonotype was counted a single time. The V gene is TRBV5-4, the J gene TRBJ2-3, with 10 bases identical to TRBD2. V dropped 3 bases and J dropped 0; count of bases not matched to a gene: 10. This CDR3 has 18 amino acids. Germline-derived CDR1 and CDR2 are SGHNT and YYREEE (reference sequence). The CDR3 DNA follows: TGTGCCAGCAGCTCCACGCGTAGCGGGGGGAGGAGCACAGATACGCAGTATTTT. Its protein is CASSSTRSGGRSTDTQYF.

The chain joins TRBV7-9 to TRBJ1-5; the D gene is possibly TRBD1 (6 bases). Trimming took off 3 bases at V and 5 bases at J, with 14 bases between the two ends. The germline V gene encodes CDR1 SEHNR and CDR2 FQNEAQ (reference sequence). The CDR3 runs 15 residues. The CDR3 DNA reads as TGTGCCAGCAGCTTGGGCAGGGGTGGGGATCAGCCCCAGCATTTT. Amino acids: CASSLGRGGDQPQHF.

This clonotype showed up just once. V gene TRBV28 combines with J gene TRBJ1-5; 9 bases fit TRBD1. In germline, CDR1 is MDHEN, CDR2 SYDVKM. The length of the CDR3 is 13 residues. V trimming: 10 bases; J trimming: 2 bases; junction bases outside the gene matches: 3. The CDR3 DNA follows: TGTGCCACCCGGGACAGGGGCAATCAGCCCCAGCATTTT. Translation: CATRDRGNQPQHF.

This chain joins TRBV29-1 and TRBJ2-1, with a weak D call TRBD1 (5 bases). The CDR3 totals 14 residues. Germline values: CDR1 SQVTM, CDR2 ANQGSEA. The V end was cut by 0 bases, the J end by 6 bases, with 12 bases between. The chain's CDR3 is CSVEDGAGGNEQFF. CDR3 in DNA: TGCAGCGTTGAAGATGGGGCCGGCGGCAATGAGCAGTTCTTC.

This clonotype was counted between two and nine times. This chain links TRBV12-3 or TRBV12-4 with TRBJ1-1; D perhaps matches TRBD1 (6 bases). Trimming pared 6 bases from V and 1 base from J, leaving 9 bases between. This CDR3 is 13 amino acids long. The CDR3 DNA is TGTGCCAGCAGCTTGACAGGGAACACTGAAGCTTTCTTT. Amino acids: CASSLTGNTEAFF.

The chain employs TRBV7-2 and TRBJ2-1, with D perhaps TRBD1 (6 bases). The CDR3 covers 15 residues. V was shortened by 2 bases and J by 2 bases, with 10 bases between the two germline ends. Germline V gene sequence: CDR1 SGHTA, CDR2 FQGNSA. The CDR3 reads CASSLMGATYNEQFF. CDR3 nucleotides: TGTGCCAGCAGCTTAATGGGGGCAACCTACAATGAGCAGTTCTTC. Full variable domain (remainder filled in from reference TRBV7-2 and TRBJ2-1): GAGVSQSPSNKVTEKGKDVELRCDPISGHTALYWYRQSLGQGLEFLIYFQGNSAPDKSGLPSDRFSAERTGGSVSTLTIQRTQQEDSAVYLCASSLMGATYNEQFFGPGTRLTVL.

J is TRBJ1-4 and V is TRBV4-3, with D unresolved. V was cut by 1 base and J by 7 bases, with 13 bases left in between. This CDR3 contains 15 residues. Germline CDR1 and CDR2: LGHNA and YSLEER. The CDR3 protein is CASSQATKRGEKLFF. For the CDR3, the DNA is TGCGCCAGCAGCCAAGCAACAAAGCGGGGTGAAAAACTGTTTTTT.

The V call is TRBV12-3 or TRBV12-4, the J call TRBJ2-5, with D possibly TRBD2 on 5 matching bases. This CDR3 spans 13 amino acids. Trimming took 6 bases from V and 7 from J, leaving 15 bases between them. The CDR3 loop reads CASSRRGKGTQYF. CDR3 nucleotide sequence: TGTGCCAGCAGCCGGCGAGGGAAGGGGACCCAGTACTTC.

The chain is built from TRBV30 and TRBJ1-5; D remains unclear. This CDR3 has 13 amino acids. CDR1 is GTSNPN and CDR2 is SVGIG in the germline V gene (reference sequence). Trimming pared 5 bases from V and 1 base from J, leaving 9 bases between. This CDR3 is CAWGLDSNQPQHF. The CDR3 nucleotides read TGTGCCTGGGGACTTGACAGCAATCAGCCCCAGCATTTT. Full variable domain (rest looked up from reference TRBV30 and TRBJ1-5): SQTIHQWPATLVQPVGSPLSLECTVEGTSNPNLYWYRQAAGRGLQLLFYSVGIGQISSEVPQNLSASRPQDRQFILSSKKLLLSDSGFYLCAWGLDSNQPQHFGDGTRLSIL.

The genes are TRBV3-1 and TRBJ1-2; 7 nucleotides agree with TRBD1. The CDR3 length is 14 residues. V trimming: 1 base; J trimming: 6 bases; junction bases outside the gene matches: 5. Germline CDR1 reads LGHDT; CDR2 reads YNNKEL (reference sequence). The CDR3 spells CASSQVFTGDGYTF. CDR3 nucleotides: TGTGCCAGCAGCCAAGTTTTTACAGGGGATGGCTACACCTTC.

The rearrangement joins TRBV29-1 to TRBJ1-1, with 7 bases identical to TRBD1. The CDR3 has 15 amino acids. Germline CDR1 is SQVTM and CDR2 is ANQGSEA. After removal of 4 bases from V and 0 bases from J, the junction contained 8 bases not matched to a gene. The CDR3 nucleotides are TGCAGCGTTGTGGACACAGGGGACCTGAACACTGAAGCTTTCTTT. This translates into CSVVDTGDLNTEAFF.

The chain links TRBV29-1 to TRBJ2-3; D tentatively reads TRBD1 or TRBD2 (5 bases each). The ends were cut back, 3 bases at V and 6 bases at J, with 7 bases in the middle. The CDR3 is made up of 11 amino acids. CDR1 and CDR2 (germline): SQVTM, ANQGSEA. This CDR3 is CSVDWGDTQYF. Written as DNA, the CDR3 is TGCAGCGTTGACTGGGGGGATACGCAGTATTTT.

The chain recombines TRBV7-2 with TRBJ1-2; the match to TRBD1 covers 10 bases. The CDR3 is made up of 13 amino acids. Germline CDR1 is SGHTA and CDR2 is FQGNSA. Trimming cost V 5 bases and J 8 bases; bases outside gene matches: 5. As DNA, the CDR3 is TGTGCCAGCAGCCCTCGACAGGGGGCCGGCTACACCTTC. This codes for CASSPRQGAGYTF.

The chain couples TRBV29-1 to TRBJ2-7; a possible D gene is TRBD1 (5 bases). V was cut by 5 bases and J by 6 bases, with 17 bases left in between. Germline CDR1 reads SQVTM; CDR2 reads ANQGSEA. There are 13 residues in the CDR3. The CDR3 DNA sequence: TGCAGCGTTAGCACAGGCTTTTCCAGCGAGCAGTACTTC. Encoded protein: CSVSTGFSSEQYF.

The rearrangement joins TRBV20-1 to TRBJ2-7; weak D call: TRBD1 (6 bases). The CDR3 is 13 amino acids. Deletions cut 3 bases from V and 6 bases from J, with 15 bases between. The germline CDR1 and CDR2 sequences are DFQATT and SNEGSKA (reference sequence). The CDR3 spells CSASTTGSSEQYF. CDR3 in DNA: TGCAGTGCTAGTACCACAGGGAGCTCCGAGCAGTACTTC.

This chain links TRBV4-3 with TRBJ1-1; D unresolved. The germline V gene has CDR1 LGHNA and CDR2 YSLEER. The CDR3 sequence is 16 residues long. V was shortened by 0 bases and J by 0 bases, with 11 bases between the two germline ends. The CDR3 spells CASSQDSQFMNTEAFF. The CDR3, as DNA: TGCGCCAGCAGCCAAGATTCCCAGTTCATGAACACTGAAGCTTTCTTT.

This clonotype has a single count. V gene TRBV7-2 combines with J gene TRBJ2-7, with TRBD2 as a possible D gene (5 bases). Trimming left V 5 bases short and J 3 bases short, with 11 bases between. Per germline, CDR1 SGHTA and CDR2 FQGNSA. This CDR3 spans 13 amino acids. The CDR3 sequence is CASSQAGDYEQYF. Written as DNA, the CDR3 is TGTGCCAGCAGCCAGGCGGGCGACTACGAGCAGTACTTC.

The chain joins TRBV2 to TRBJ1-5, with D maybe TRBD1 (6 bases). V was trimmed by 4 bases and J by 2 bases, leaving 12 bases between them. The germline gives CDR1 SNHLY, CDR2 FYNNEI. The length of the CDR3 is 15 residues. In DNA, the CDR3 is TGTGCCAGCAGTGGGCTCAGGGGCCGCAATCAGCCCCAGCATTTT. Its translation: CASSGLRGRNQPQHF.

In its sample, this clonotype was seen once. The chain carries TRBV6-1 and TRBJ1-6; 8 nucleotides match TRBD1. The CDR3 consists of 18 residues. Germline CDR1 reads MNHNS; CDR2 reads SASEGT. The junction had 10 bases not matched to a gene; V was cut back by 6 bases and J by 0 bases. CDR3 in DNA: TGTGCCAGCAGCCTCTCAGGGGGCCTAGGCTCCTATAATTCACCCCTCCACTTT. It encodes CASSLSGGLGSYNSPLHF.

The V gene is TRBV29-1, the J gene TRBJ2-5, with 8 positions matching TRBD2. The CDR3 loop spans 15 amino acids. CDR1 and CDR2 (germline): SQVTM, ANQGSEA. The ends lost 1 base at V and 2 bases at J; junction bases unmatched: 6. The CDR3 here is CSVEVVASGQETQYF. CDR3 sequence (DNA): TGCAGCGTTGAAGTGGTGGCTAGCGGGCAAGAGACCCAGTACTTC.